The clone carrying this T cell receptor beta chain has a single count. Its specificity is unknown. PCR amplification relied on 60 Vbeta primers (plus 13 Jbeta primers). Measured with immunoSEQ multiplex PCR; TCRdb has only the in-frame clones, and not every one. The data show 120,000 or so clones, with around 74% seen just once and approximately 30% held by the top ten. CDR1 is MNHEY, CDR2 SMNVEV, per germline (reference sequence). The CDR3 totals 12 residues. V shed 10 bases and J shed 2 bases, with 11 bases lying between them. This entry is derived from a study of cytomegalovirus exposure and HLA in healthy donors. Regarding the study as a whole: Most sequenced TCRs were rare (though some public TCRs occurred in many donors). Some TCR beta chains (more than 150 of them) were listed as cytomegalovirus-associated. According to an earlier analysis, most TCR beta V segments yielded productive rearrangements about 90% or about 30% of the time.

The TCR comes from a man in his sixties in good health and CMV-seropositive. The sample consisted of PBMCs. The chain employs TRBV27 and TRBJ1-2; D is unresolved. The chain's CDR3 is CATRRRNYGYTF. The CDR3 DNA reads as TGTGCCACCCGTCGGCGGAACTATGGCTACACCTTC.